One sample yielded the 31 T cell receptor beta chains listed below, sequenced in a study of CD8+CD57+ T cells in acquired aplastic anemia. Investigators profiled TCR beta VDJ and CDR3 from genomic DNA template. TCRdb passed the reads through MiXCR, listing each CDR3 protein once. The data contain 150,000 to 200,000 distinct CDR3 sequences, roughly 50% of them singletons. Flow cytometry had shown expanded CD8+CD57+ cells in the patients chosen for sequencing. The specimen was sorted CD4+, CD8+, or CD8+CD57+ T cells (not recorded which) from PBMCs. These receptors all come from a human donor with aplastic anemia.

The chain recombines TRBV10-3 with TRBJ2-3, with 7 bases aligning to TRBD1. The CDR3 is made up of 14 amino acids. After removal of 4 bases from V and 2 bases from J, the junction contained 3 bases not matched to a gene. CDR1 and CDR2 (germline): ENHRY, SYGVKD. The CDR3 nucleotides are TGTGCCATCAGTGGGGACAGCGCCACAGATACGCAGTATTTT. Residues: CAISGDSATDTQYF.

The chain couples TRBV29-1 to TRBJ2-6; a possible D gene is TRBD1 (6 bases). This CDR3 is built from 13 residues. V was clipped by 4 bases and J by 2 bases, with 6 bases between them. Per the germline V gene, CDR1 is SQVTM and CDR2 is ANQGSEA. The CDR3 sequence: CSVGQAGANVLTF. The CDR3 DNA reads as TGCAGCGTTGGACAGGCTGGGGCCAACGTCCTGACTTTC.

This clonotype was observed many times. The chain employs TRBV19 and TRBJ2-2; tentative D call: TRBD1 (6 bases). V dropped 6 bases and J dropped 3 bases, with 14 bases sitting between them. The CDR3 sequence is 15 residues long. CDR1 and CDR2 from the germline V gene are LNHDA and SQIVND (reference sequence). This CDR3 is CASRPGELHTGELFF. Here the CDR3 DNA reads TGTGCCAGTAGGCCAGGGGAATTACACACCGGGGAGCTGTTTTTT. Full variable domain (remainder filled in from reference TRBV19 and TRBJ2-2): DGGITQSPKYLFRKEGQNVTLSCEQNLNHDAMYWYRQDPGQGLRLIYYSQIVNDFQKGDIAEGYSVSREKKESFPLTVTSAQKNPTAFYLCASRPGELHTGELFFGEGSRLTVL.

The CDR3 nucleotides read TGTGCCAGCAGCTTGTCTCAGGGTGACGAGCAGTACTTC. It translates to CASSLSQGDEQYF. V and J are TRBV7-3 and TRBJ2-7, with a weak D call TRBD1 (5 bases). The V end lost 3 bases, the J end lost 5 bases, and 11 bases lay between the germline ends. The CDR3 totals 13 residues. Looked up from germline, CDR1 is SGHTA and CDR2 is FQGTGA.

This clonotype was seen repeatedly, ten times or more. J is TRBJ1-2 and V is TRBV7-3, with no clear D. The CDR3 sequence is 10 residues long. The V gene's germline CDR1 is SGHTA and CDR2 FQGTGA. The germline V and J ends were trimmed by 5 bases and 6 bases, with 4 bases remaining between them. The DNA for the CDR3 is TGTGCCAGCAGCCCCGATGGCTACACCTTC. Its protein is CASSPDGYTF.

As to this clonotype: It may be a read error: a sequence one base away is much more abundant. The chain carries TRBV6-1 and TRBJ1-6; no reliable D call. Per germline, CDR1 MNHNS and CDR2 SASEGT. The CDR3 spans 12 residues. The CDR3 region is CASRVQNSPPHF. In DNA form, the CDR3 reads TGTGCCAGCAGGGTACAGAATTCACCCCCCCACTTT.

The V call is TRBV20-1, the J call TRBJ2-2; D unclear. V gave up 0 bases and J gave up 8 bases, with 10 bases separating them. CDR3 length: 13 residues. In germline, CDR1 is DFQATT, CDR2 SNEGSKA (reference sequence). In DNA, the CDR3 is TGCAGTGCTAGAGACACGGTCCCGGGGGAGCTGTTTTTT. It codes for CSARDTVPGELFF.

This chain links TRBV29-1 with TRBJ2-7, with 7 bases identical to TRBD1. Germline values: CDR1 SQVTM, CDR2 ANQGSEA. The CDR3 is 14 residues long. J gave up 3 bases and V 6 bases, and 11 bases lay outside the gene matches. As DNA, the CDR3 is TGCAGCGTCGCCGGGACAGATGTAGACTACGAGCAGTACTTC. Amino acids: CSVAGTDVDYEQYF.

This clonotype was seen a few times. The chain uses TRBV24-1 and TRBJ2-3, with D perhaps matching TRBD1 (7 bases). This CDR3 has 15 residues. Germline CDR1 and CDR2: KGHDR and SFDVKD. V was pared by 5 bases and J by 4 bases, with 15 bases between. The CDR3 spells CATSASQGGADTQYF. In DNA form, the CDR3 reads TGTGCCACCAGTGCTTCCCAGGGGGGCGCAGATACGCAGTATTTT.

This clonotype has a handful of counts. A read error may explain this, as a much larger clone is one base away. This is likely a read error, given that the CDR3 carries no conserved phenylalanine or tryptophan at its end. The rearrangement uses TRBV9 and TRBJ1-1; TRBD1 agrees at 11 bases. With 7 bases clipped from V and 3 bases from J, the junction kept 2 bases outside the gene matches. CDR3 length: 13 residues. Per the germline V gene, CDR1 is SGDLS and CDR2 is YYNGEE. The CDR3 here is CASGDRGDTEAFL. CDR3 sequence (DNA): TGTGCCAGCGGGGACAGGGGGGACACTGAAGCTTTCCTT.

The genes are TRBV25-1 and TRBJ1-6; 7 bases are shared with TRBD1. The length of the CDR3 is 16 residues. The ends lost 6 bases at V and 2 bases at J; junction bases unmatched: 7. CDR1 is MGHDK, CDR2 SYGVNS, per germline. CDR3 in DNA: TGTGCCAGCAGCCAAACAGGGGACCCCTATAATTCACCCCTCCACTTT. Encoded protein: CASSQTGDPYNSPLHF.

This clonotype was recorded many times. V usage is TRBV20-1 and J usage is TRBJ2-5; a weak D match, TRBD2 (6 bases). The ends were cut back, 4 bases at V and 1 base at J, with 7 bases in the middle. CDR1 DFQATT and CDR2 SNEGSKA come from the germline V gene (reference sequence). This CDR3 spans 12 amino acids. CDR3 region: CSAIAAQETQYF. CDR3 DNA: TGCAGTGCTATAGCGGCCCAAGAGACCCAGTACTTC.

The V and J genes are TRBV7-9 and TRBJ2-3; TRBD2 matches 10 bases. The CDR3 consists of 14 residues. Germline trimming cut 5 bases from V and 6 bases from J; bases unmatched to any gene: 5. Germline loops: CDR1 SEHNR, CDR2 FQNEAQ (reference sequence). DNA of the CDR3: TGTGCCAGCAGCATTAGCGGGGGGTGGGATACGCAGTATTTT. It codes for CASSISGGWDTQYF.

This chain connects TRBV20-1 to TRBJ2-5; D may correspond to TRBD1 or TRBD2 (6 bases each). There are 14 residues in the CDR3. Trimming left V 0 bases short and J 2 bases short, with 10 bases between. Germline V gives CDR1 DFQATT, CDR2 SNEGSKA (reference sequence). CDR3 sequence reads: CSARDGGGQETQYF. In DNA, the CDR3 is TGCAGTGCTAGAGATGGAGGGGGACAAGAGACCCAGTACTTC.

V usage is TRBV6-1 and J usage is TRBJ2-3, with TRBD2 matching 11 bases. The ends lost 2 bases at V and 4 bases at J; junction bases unmatched: 2. Germline lookup yields CDR1 MNHNS and CDR2 SASEGT. CDR3 length equals 15 residues. The CDR3 sequence is CASSELAGGSDTQYF. CDR3 DNA: TGTGCCAGCAGTGAATTAGCGGGAGGGTCAGATACGCAGTATTTT.

This clonotype was recorded many times. The CDR3 nucleotides read TGTGCCAGTAGTTCAATCGGGGTAGGGGGCACTGAAGCTTTCTTT. Protein product: CASSSIGVGGTEAFF. V gene TRBV19 combines with J gene TRBJ1-1, with TRBD1 as a possible D gene (6 bases). The germline gives CDR1 LNHDA, CDR2 SQIVND (reference sequence). The CDR3 extends over 15 amino acids. The germline V and J ends were trimmed by 5 bases and 4 bases, with 17 bases remaining between them.

The chain couples TRBV24-1 to TRBJ1-1; D unresolved. Germline CDR1 reads KGHDR; CDR2 reads SFDVKD. This CDR3 is 11 amino acids long. V lost 3 bases and J 10 bases, leaving 8 bases between the germline ends. As DNA, the CDR3 is TGTGCCACCAGTGATCCGCTGACAGCTTTCTTT. Amino acid sequence: CATSDPLTAFF.

This clonotype was observed at least ten times. The rearrangement uses TRBV6-6 and TRBJ1-1, with D uncertain. Trimming shortened V by 0 bases and J by 1 base, and 9 bases separated the two germline ends. Germline V gene sequence: CDR1 MNHNY, CDR2 SVGAGI (reference sequence). The CDR3 consists of 15 residues. CDR3 sequence reads: CASSYSLGKNTEAFF. The CDR3 nucleotides are TGTGCCAGCAGTTACTCTCTCGGGAAGAACACTGAAGCTTTCTTT.

With respect to this clonotype: Here the CDR3 omits its conserved ending phenylalanine or tryptophan, so a read error is the likely source. The rearrangement uses TRBV29-1 and TRBJ1-1; weak D call: TRBD1 (5 bases). Germline V lookup: CDR1 SQVTM, CDR2 ANQGSEA. The CDR3 loop spans 12 amino acids. The CDR3 spells CRGDLLGTEAFL. Written as DNA, the CDR3 is TGCAGGGGGGACCTTTTGGGCACTGAAGCTTTCCTT.

The J gene is TRBJ1-6, the V gene TRBV7-9; no firm D call. CDR1 and CDR2 from the germline V gene are SEHNR and FQNEAQ (reference sequence). The CDR3 has 12 amino acids. Trimming shortened V by 2 bases and J by 13 bases, and 9 bases separated the two germline ends. CDR3 DNA sequence: TGTGCCAGCAGCTTATCTGCTACGCCCCTCCACTTT. This codes for CASSLSATPLHF.

The chain has TRBV9 and TRBJ2-7; D remains ambiguous. Trimming removed 4 bases from V and 3 bases from J, with 11 bases in between. The CDR3 is 13 amino acids. Germline assignment: CDR1 SGDLS and CDR2 YYNGEE. The CDR3 DNA reads TGTGCCAGCAGCAGAGACCACAGCTACGAGCAGTACTTC. This sequence encodes CASSRDHSYEQYF.

This clonotype was seen ten or more times. Here the CDR3 reads CASSGGGSQGTQYF. In nucleotides, the CDR3 is TGTGCCAGCAGTGGGGGGGGCTCCCAGGGGACCCAGTACTTC. The V and J genes are TRBV2 and TRBJ2-5; perhaps TRBD2 as D (7 bases). Germline V gene lookup returns CDR1 SNHLY and CDR2 FYNNEI. The CDR3 has 14 residues. Trimming stripped 4 bases from V and 7 bases from J, with 16 bases between.

This clonotype has more than one count but fewer than ten. The genes are TRBV25-1 and TRBJ2-1; TRBD2 aligns across 13 bases. The V and J ends lost 6 bases and 4 bases, in that order; junction bases with no gene match: 3. This CDR3 is 15 amino acids long. CDR1 is MGHDK and CDR2 is SYGVNS in the germline V gene. Here the CDR3 reads CASRGTSGIYNEQFF. CDR3 sequence (DNA): TGTGCCAGCAGGGGGACTAGCGGGATTTACAATGAGCAGTTCTTC.

The gene calls are TRBV10-3 and TRBJ1-6, with D perhaps TRBD1 (5 bases). Trimming cost V 7 bases and J 0 bases, with 13 bases left between them. The CDR3 is 16 residues long. Germline CDR1 ENHRY, CDR2 SYGVKD. The CDR3 loop is CAINGGTSSYNSPLHF. CDR3 DNA sequence: TGTGCCATCAACGGTGGGACTAGCTCCTATAATTCACCCCTCCACTTT.

This rearrangement joins TRBV2 to TRBJ2-7; the match to TRBD2 covers 10 bases. The CDR3 consists of 15 residues. CDR1 SNHLY and CDR2 FYNNEI come from the germline V gene. V lost 6 bases, J lost 3 bases, and 8 bases stayed unmatched. The CDR3 nucleotides are TGTGCCAGCAGCAACCTAGCGGGGGAGGGCTACGAGCAGTACTTC. It translates to CASSNLAGEGYEQYF.

This clonotype appeared many times. The V call is TRBV5-1, the J call TRBJ2-2; no clear D gene. V shed 2 bases and J shed 1 base, with 9 bases lying between them. CDR3 size: 15 residues. The V gene's germline CDR1 is SGHRS and CDR2 YFSETQ. The CDR3 DNA is TGCGCCAGCAGCTTCGGGCAGTGGAACACCGGGGAGCTGTTTTTT. This gives the protein CASSFGQWNTGELFF.

The chain couples TRBV15 to TRBJ1-5, with 8 nucleotides matching TRBD1. Trimming at V came to 2 bases and at J to 0 bases, leaving 3 bases not matched to a gene. The CDR3 is 16 residues long. CDR1 and CDR2 (germline): LNHNV, YYDKDF (reference sequence). DNA of the CDR3: TGTGCCACCAGCAGACGGGACAGGTATAGCAATCAGCCCCAGCATTTT. It translates to CATSRRDRYSNQPQHF.

This clonotype showed up many times. The chain links TRBV12-3 or TRBV12-4 to TRBJ2-7; D is tentatively TRBD1 or TRBD2 (5 bases each). The CDR3 runs to 13 residues. The V end lost 3 bases, the J end lost 2 bases, and 8 bases lay between the germline ends. The CDR3 loop is CASSFSGPYEQYF. CDR3 in DNA: TGTGCCAGCAGTTTTTCGGGGCCCTACGAGCAGTACTTC.

This clonotype showed up many times. The chain uses TRBV6-6 and TRBJ1-5; D gene ambiguous. The CDR3 totals 15 residues. Between the trimmed V and J ends, which lost 0 bases and 0 bases, there was a span of 6 bases. Germline CDR1 reads MNHNY; CDR2 reads SVGAGI (reference sequence). In nucleotides, the CDR3 is TGTGCCAGCAGTTACTCGAAGGATAGCAATCAGCCCCAGCATTTT. Encoded protein: CASSYSKDSNQPQHF.

The chain couples TRBV7-6 to TRBJ2-3, with TRBD2 identical over 8 bases. CDR3 length: 17 amino acids. The V gene end was trimmed by 1 base and the J gene end by 3 bases; junction bases not matched to a gene: 9. Per germline, CDR1 SGHVS and CDR2 FNYEAQ. The CDR3 is CASSLVTGGGKTDTQYF. The CDR3 DNA reads as TGTGCCAGCAGCTTAGTGACGGGCGGGGGGAAAACAGATACGCAGTATTTT.

This clonotype was found many times. The V call is TRBV2, the J call TRBJ1-6; D might be TRBD1 (5 bases). From germline, CDR1 is SNHLY and CDR2 FYNNEI. CDR3 length equals 16 residues. V was cut by 7 bases and J by 8 bases, with 21 bases left in between. The CDR3 is CASNARDYYKDSPLHF. The CDR3 nucleotides read TGTGCCAGCAACGCCAGGGACTACTATAAAGATTCACCCCTCCACTTT.